The clone carrying this TCR beta chain was counted only a few times. The data derive from a study of identical twins. TCRdb passed the 5' RACE reads through MiXCR, listing each CDR3 protein once. The sample includes around 650,000 distinct CDR3 sequences, 7.1% seen only once; the top ten take about 1.6%. Trimming took 3 bases from V and 1 from J, leaving 16 bases between them. This CDR3 spans 17 amino acids. Germline V gene data show CDR1 as LNHDA and CDR2 as SQIVND (reference sequence). These sequences were also reported in another study, on yellow fever vaccine responses in identical twins.

This receptor was obtained from a woman aged 18-29 years in good health. This sequence joins TRBV19 and TRBJ1-5; a possible D gene is TRBD1 (5 bases). Sequencing input: PBMCs. The CDR3 loop is CASSIMPGVRSNQPQHF. DNA of the CDR3: TGTGCCAGTAGTATTATGCCGGGGGTTCGAAGCAATCAGCCCCAGCATTTT.